The 3 T cell receptor beta chains listed next were all sequenced from one sample in a study of T cell clonality in common variable immunodeficiency. The antigens these receptors bind are not known. Study-wide results and limits: Reportedly, TCR beta sequences from common variable immunodeficiency showed fewer deletions and N-nucleotide insertions.

The repertoire was sequenced with immunoSEQ multiplex PCR; TCRdb's copy has only in-frame clones and lacks some. The repertoire yields more than 20,000 clones, none seen only once; the top ten contain about 24%. Sequencing was done on a sample of peripheral blood mononuclear cells. Every receptor here comes from a human donor with common variable immunodeficiency.

This clone appeared many times. The read is 3 residues too short to cover the CDR3 end, so that end is filled in from the germline J gene. The chain has TRBV19 and TRBJ2-3; D remains ambiguous. From germline, CDR1 is LNHDA and CDR2 SQIVND (reference sequence). This CDR3 has 15 residues. The V and J ends lost 3 bases and 2 bases respectively, with 12 bases between them. The CDR3 sequence is CASSIWAATTDTQYF. The sequenced part of the CDR3 DNA is TGTGCCAGTAGTATCTGGGCCGCTACCACAGATACG. Drawing the rest from reference TRBV19 and TRBJ2-3, the complete variable domain is DGGITQSPKYLFRKEGQNVTLSCEQNLNHDAMYWYRQDPGQGLRLIYYSQIVNDFQKGDIAEGYSVSREKKESFPLTVTSAQKNPTAFYLCASSIWAATTDTQYFGPGTRLTVL.

This clone was seen repeatedly, ten times or more. The CDR3 end lies 3 residues beyond the end of the read and is filled in from the germline J gene. This rearrangement joins TRBV5-4 to TRBJ2-4, with D possibly being TRBD1 (5 bases). Germline values: CDR1 SGHNT, CDR2 YYREEE (reference sequence). The CDR3 sequence is 16 residues long. Deletions cut 0 bases from V and 4 bases from J, with 14 bases between. The CDR3 here is CASSLAKDNSKNIQYF. CDR3 DNA (partial): TGTGCCAGCAGCTTGGCCAAGGACAACTCTAAAAACATT.

This clone has a count of ten or more. The read is 3 residues too short to cover the CDR3 end, so that end is filled in from the germline J gene. This rearrangement joins TRBV4-1 to TRBJ2-2; TRBD2 matches at 7 bases. With V trimmed by 1 base and J by 1 base, 3 bases remained unmatched. Germline V gene data show CDR1 as MGHRA and CDR2 as YSYEKL. This CDR3 spans 16 amino acids. The CDR3 DNA, read in part, is TGCGCCAGCAGCCAAGCAGGCGGGGGGAACACCGGGGAG. Its protein is CASSQAGGGNTGE. The full CDR3 protein is CASSQAGGGNTGELFF.